Shown below are 24 T cell receptor beta chains from a single sample sequenced in a study of blood T cells in healthy people across ages. A second PCR of about 7 to 12 cycles used a sample-barcoded 5' primer and a J-beta primer mix. TCRdb reprocessed the 5' RACE reads with MiXCR, giving one entry per CDR3 protein. The sample has about 970,000 distinct CDR3 sequences, roughly 51% seen once. Sequencing was done on a sample of blood. The receptors were sampled from a woman aged 60-75 years in good health.

This sequence joins TRBV6-6 and TRBJ2-5; D uncertain. The J call is doubtful: the DNA matches TRBJ2-7 better. This CDR3 has 13 residues. Per germline, CDR1 MNHNY and CDR2 SVGAGI (reference sequence). DNA for the CDR3: TGTGCCAGCAGTACCGGCTACAACTACGAGCAGTACTTC. Translation gives CASSTGYNYEQYF.

This chain links TRBV7-2 with TRBJ2-3, with D unclear. The CDR3 sequence is 12 residues long. V was cut by 4 bases and J by 8 bases, with 10 bases left in between. Germline CDR1 reads SGHTA; CDR2 reads FQGNSA. The CDR3 reads CASSSIQATQYF. In DNA form, the CDR3 reads TGTGCCAGCAGCTCGATCCAGGCTACGCAGTATTTT.

J is TRBJ2-7 and V is TRBV7-2, with unresolved D. The CDR3 is made up of 14 amino acids. V gave up 4 bases and J gave up 0 bases, with 10 bases separating them. Germline CDR1 and CDR2: SGHTA and FQGNSA. The CDR3 coding sequence is TGTGCCAGCAGCTCCCCCCCCTTCTCCTACGAGCAGTACTTC. Translated: CASSSPPFSYEQYF.

The V call is TRBV20-1, the J call TRBJ2-1; D may be TRBD2 (5 bases). V was clipped by 5 bases and J by 1 base, with 18 bases between them. CDR3 length: 16 residues. Germline V gene lookup returns CDR1 DFQATT and CDR2 SNEGSKA (reference sequence). DNA for the CDR3: TGCAGTGCTCCGCGCAGAGGACGGGGTTCCTACAATGAGCAGTTCTTC. Translating gives CSAPRRGRGSYNEQFF.

This rearrangement joins TRBV7-2 to TRBJ2-5, with 13 nucleotides matching TRBD2. This CDR3 has 20 amino acids. The germline V gene encodes CDR1 SGHTA and CDR2 FQGNSA. The V segment lost 4 bases and the J segment 11 bases; nucleotides outside the gene matches: 25. CDR3 nucleotide sequence: TGTGCCAGCAGCTCTCGGACTAGCGGGAGAGTAGGCGCGTCCTACAATGAGCAGTACTTC. It encodes CASSSRTSGRVGASYNEQYF.

In this sample, this clonotype turned up a few times. V is TRBV29-1 and J is TRBJ1-2; unclear D gene. This CDR3 is 11 amino acids long. Germline-derived CDR1 and CDR2 are SQVTM and ANQGSEA. The germline V and J ends were trimmed by 6 bases and 0 bases, with 5 bases remaining between them. The CDR3 reads CSVETNYGYTF. The CDR3 region has the DNA TGCAGCGTCGAGACTAACTATGGCTACACCTTC.

The chain has TRBV6-1 and TRBJ2-1; no clear D gene. Trimming cost V 8 bases and J 7 bases, with 12 bases left between them. The germline V gene encodes CDR1 MNHNS and CDR2 SASEGT. This CDR3 has 12 residues. CDR3 residues: CASEVEWNEQFF. The CDR3 nucleotides are TGTGCCAGCGAAGTAGAGTGGAATGAGCAGTTCTTC.

The CDR3, as DNA: TGTGCCAGCAGTGAAACAGGCGCCAGAAATCAGCCCCAGCATTTT. Encoded protein: CASSETGARNQPQHF. This sequence joins TRBV9 and TRBJ1-5; a weak D match, TRBD1 (5 bases). The CDR3 length is 15 residues. Germline V gene lookup returns CDR1 SGDLS and CDR2 YYNGEE. Trimming removed 5 bases from V and 4 bases from J, with 16 bases in between.

CDR3 nucleotide sequence: TGTGCCAGCAGCTTAGTTTCATCGGATGAGCAGTTCTTC. Residues: CASSLVSSDEQFF. This sequence joins TRBV5-4 and TRBJ2-1; no definite D call. Trimming took 2 bases from V and 8 from J, leaving 11 bases between them. Germline CDR1 SGHNT, CDR2 YYREEE (reference sequence). The CDR3 is made up of 13 amino acids.

V is TRBV5-1 and J is TRBJ2-1; D tentatively fits TRBD1 or TRBD2 (5 bases each). The length of the CDR3 is 14 residues. Trimming pared 6 bases from V and 5 bases from J, leaving 15 bases between. Germline CDR1 reads SGHRS; CDR2 reads YFSETQ. The CDR3 protein is CASKLRGTDNEQFF. As DNA, the CDR3 is TGCGCCAGCAAATTGAGGGGTACCGACAATGAGCAGTTCTTC.

This clonotype was recorded only once. The V gene is TRBV5-6, the J gene TRBJ1-1; possible D gene TRBD1, 5 bases. The CDR3 is made up of 14 amino acids. Trimming took 1 base from V and 2 from J, leaving 9 bases between them. Germline V gene lookup returns CDR1 SGHDT and CDR2 YYEEEE. The CDR3: CASSLWGINTEAFF. CDR3 DNA: TGTGCCAGCAGCTTGTGGGGGATAAACACTGAAGCTTTCTTT.

Remarks on this clonotype: At one end the junction does not follow the germline gene, possibly because of a read error. The CDR3 spells CAGSRAPTGPNYGYTF. DNA of the CDR3: TGTGCCGGCAGCCGGGCCCCGACAGGGCCCAACTATGGCTACACCTTC. This chain links TRBV11-2 with TRBJ1-2, with 7 nucleotides matching TRBD1. This CDR3 contains 16 residues. The germline V gene encodes CDR1 SGHAT and CDR2 FQNNGV.

This chain connects TRBV20-1 to TRBJ2-7; the match to TRBD1 covers 7 bases. J gave up 3 bases and V 6 bases, and 11 bases lay outside the gene matches. CDR1 is DFQATT and CDR2 is SNEGSKA in the germline V gene (reference sequence). CDR3 size: 14 residues. This CDR3 reads CSARTGVLIYEQYF. CDR3 coding DNA: TGCAGTGCAAGGACAGGAGTTCTTATCTACGAGCAGTACTTC.

The V call is TRBV6-1, the J call TRBJ2-1; D not certain. The CDR3 spans 14 residues. Germline lookup yields CDR1 MNHNS and CDR2 SASEGT. Trimming took 6 bases from V and 3 from J, leaving 12 bases between them. The CDR3 region is CASSKEAVYNEQFF. The CDR3 nucleotides read TGTGCCAGCAGCAAAGAGGCGGTCTACAATGAGCAGTTCTTC.

This clonotype was picked up one time. This sequence joins TRBV11-1 and TRBJ1-5; D not resolved. Per the germline V gene, CDR1 is SGHAT and CDR2 is FQDESV (reference sequence). V lost 1 base, J lost 5 bases, and 6 bases lay in between. CDR3 length: 13 amino acids. DNA of the CDR3: TGTGCCAGCAGCTTAGGGATGGATCAGCCCCAGCATTTT. Amino acids: CASSLGMDQPQHF.

The chain uses TRBV12-3 or TRBV12-4 and TRBJ1-1, with D maybe TRBD1 (6 bases). The length of the CDR3 is 14 residues. Deletions cut 3 bases from V and 7 bases from J, with 15 bases between. CDR3 in amino acids: CASSFRDRRFEAFF. The CDR3 DNA is TGTGCCAGCAGTTTCCGAGACAGGAGATTTGAAGCTTTCTTT.

This clonotype was found a few times. V and J are TRBV11-2 and TRBJ2-5; maybe TRBD1 (6 bases). There are 14 residues in the CDR3. V gave up 5 bases and J gave up 2 bases, with 12 bases separating them. Germline V CDR1 and CDR2: SGHAT, FQNNGV. The CDR3, as DNA: TGTGCCAGCAGCGGAAACAGGGTGCAAGAGACCCAGTACTTC. It is translated as CASSGNRVQETQYF.

This chain connects TRBV14 to TRBJ2-7; D is unclear. V was clipped by 3 bases and J by 5 bases, with 17 bases between them. Germline CDR1 and CDR2: SGHDN and FVKESK. CDR3 length equals 15 residues. The CDR3 bases are TGTGCCAGCAGCCACCCCCTGACTGGTCCCAACGAGCAGTACTTC. This encodes CASSHPLTGPNEQYF.

V gene TRBV7-2 combines with J gene TRBJ2-5; 7 nucleotides line up with TRBD1. V lost 5 bases to trimming and J lost 7 bases; unmatched junction nucleotides: 10. The CDR3 is 14 residues long. In germline, CDR1 is SGHTA, CDR2 FQGNSA. CDR3 nucleotides: TGTGCCAGCAGCGAGATACAGGGGTCGGGGACCCAGTACTTC. Amino acids: CASSEIQGSGTQYF.

This clonotype was observed a few times. V usage is TRBV7-2 and J usage is TRBJ2-3; TRBD2 is a possible D gene (5 bases). Germline V gives CDR1 SGHTA, CDR2 FQGNSA. CDR3 length: 18 amino acids. V was shortened by 4 bases and J by 1 base, with 21 bases between the two germline ends. The CDR3 protein is CASSSPLTRDGGTDTQYF. In DNA form, the CDR3 reads TGTGCCAGCAGCTCCCCATTAACTAGGGATGGCGGCACAGATACGCAGTATTTT.

The chain has TRBV18 and TRBJ1-2; D is unclear. Trimming shortened V by 3 bases and J by 5 bases, and 10 bases separated the two germline ends. Germline CDR1 KGHSH, CDR2 LQKENI. CDR3 size: 13 residues. CDR3: CASSPGREYGYTF. DNA for the CDR3: TGTGCCAGCTCACCGGGGAGGGAATATGGCTACACCTTC.

The chain employs TRBV7-2 and TRBJ2-5, with D maybe TRBD2 (5 bases). V gave up 5 bases and J gave up 11 bases, with 18 bases separating them. Germline V CDR1 and CDR2: SGHTA, FQGNSA. This CDR3 has 13 amino acids. For the CDR3, the DNA is TGTGCCAGCAGCCCCCCAAAACGGGATGAGCAGTACTTC. Amino acid sequence: CASSPPKRDEQYF.

V gene TRBV7-9 combines with J gene TRBJ2-5, with 10 bases that match TRBD1. The DNA matches TRBJ2-7 better at its end, which makes the J call doubtful. The CDR3 loop spans 14 amino acids. The germline CDR1 and CDR2 sequences are SEHNR and FQNEAQ (reference sequence). The CDR3 coding sequence is TGTGCCAGCAGCCACGGGACAGGGGTTTGCGAGCAGTACTTC. Translating it yields CASSHGTGVCEQYF.

The rearrangement links TRBV6-2 or TRBV6-3 to TRBJ1-1; D unresolved. V was clipped by 0 bases and J by 1 base, with 0 bases between them. Germline assignment: CDR1 MNHEY and CDR2 SVGEGT. This CDR3 is 12 amino acids long. CDR3 loop: CASSYSNTEAFF. Here the CDR3 DNA reads TGTGCCAGCAGTTACTCGAACACTGAAGCTTTCTTT.